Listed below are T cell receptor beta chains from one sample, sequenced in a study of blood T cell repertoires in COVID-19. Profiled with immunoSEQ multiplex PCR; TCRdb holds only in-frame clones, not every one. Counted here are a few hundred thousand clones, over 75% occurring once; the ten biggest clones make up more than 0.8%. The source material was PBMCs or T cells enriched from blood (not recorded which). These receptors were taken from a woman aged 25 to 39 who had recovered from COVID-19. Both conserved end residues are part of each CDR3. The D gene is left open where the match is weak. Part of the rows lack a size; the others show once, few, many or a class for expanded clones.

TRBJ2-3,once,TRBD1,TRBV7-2,TGTGCCAGCAGCCTTGACAGGGTGAGCACAGATACGCAGTATTTT,CASSLDRVSTDTQYF
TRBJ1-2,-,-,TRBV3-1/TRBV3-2,TGTGCCAGCAGCCGAGTAATACAGAGTGGCTACACCTTC,CASSRVIQSGYTF
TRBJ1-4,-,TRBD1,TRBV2,TGTGCCAGCAGGGCAGGGGGAGAGGAAAAACTGTTTTTT,CASRAGGEEKLFF
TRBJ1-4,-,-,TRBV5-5,TGTGCCAGCAGCTTGGCTGGGGCTGTAACTAATGAAAAACTGTTTTTT,CASSLAGAVTNEKLFF
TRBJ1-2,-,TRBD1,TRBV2,TGTGCCAGCAGCAAGGACAGGACCGATGGCTACACCTTC,CASSKDRTDGYTF
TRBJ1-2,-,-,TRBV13,TGTGCCAGCAGCGTCACCTCTATGACTGAGAACTATGGCTACACCTTC,CASSVTSMTENYGYTF
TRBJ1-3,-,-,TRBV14,TGTGCCAGCAGCCAAGATCAGGGCCATCCCTCTGGAAACACCATATATTTT,CASSQDQGHPSGNTIYF
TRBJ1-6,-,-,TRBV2,TGTGCCAGCAGTGAAGGGGGGGTTTCACCCCTCCACTTT,CASSEGGVSPLHF
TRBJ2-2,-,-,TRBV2,TGTGCCAGCAGGTTTGAGGTCACCGGGGAGCTGTTTTTT,CASRFEVTGELFF
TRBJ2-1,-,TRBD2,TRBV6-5,TGTGCCAGCAGTATACCTGGCGGGGGGGGCAATGAGCAGTTCTTC,CASSIPGGGGNEQFF
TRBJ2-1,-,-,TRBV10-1,TGCGCCAGCAGTGAGTTTCGGTCTAGCTCCTACAATGAGCAGTTCTTC,CASSEFRSSSYNEQFF
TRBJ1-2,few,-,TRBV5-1,TGCGCCAGCTCCGGTCGCTCCGAGGAAGGCTACACCTTC,CASSGRSEEGYTF
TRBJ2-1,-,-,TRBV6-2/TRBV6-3,TGTGCCAGCAGTCAGCGGAATGAGCAGTTCTTC,CASSQRNEQFF
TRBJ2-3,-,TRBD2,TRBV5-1,TGCGCCAGCAGCTTGGGGACTAGCGTCATAGTCACAGATACGCAGTATTTT,CASSLGTSVIVTDTQYF
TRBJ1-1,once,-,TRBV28,TGTGCCAGCACTCTTGGAGCGCGGGGGAACACTGAAGCTTTCTTT,CASTLGARGNTEAFF
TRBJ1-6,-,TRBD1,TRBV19,TGTGCCAGTAGGGAAGGGGACAGAAATTCACCCCTCCACTTT,CASREGDRNSPLHF
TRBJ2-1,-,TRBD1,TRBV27,TGTGCCAGCAGCCCGGGGACAGTCTCCTACAATGAGCAGTTCTTC,CASSPGTVSYNEQFF
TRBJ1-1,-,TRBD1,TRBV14,TGTGCCAGCAGCCACCAGGACAGGGACACTGAAGCTTTCTTT,CASSHQDRDTEAFF
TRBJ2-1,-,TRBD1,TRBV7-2,TGTGCCAGCAGCGCAGACAGGGAGTCCTACAATGAGCAGTTCTTC,CASSADRESYNEQFF
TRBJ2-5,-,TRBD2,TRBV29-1,TGCAGCGTTGAAGAGTGGCGGGGGTTCGGAGAGACCCAGTACTTC,CSVEEWRGFGETQYF
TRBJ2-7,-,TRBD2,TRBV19,TGTGCCAGTAGTCCTTGGGGGACTAGTGACTCCTACGAGCAGTACTTC,CASSPWGTSDSYEQYF
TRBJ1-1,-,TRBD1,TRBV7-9,TGTGCCAGCAGCTTGATTACAGGGGGAGCTTTCTTT,CASSLITGGAFF
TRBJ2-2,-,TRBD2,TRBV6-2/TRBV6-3,TGTGCCAGCAGTTATATCTCGCGGGGGGGCTACACCGGGGAGCTGTTTTTT,CASSYISRGGYTGELFF